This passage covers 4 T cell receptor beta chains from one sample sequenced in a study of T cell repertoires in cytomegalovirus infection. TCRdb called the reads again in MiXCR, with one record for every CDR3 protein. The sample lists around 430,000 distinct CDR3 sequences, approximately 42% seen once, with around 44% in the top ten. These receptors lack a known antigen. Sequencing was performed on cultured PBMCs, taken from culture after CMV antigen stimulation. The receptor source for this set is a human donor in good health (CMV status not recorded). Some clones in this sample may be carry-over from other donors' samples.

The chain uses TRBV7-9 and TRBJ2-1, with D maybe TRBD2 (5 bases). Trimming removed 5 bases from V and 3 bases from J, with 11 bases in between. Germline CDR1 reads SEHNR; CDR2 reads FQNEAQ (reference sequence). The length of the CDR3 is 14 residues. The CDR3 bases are TGTGCCAGCAGCCTCCACGGGGACTACAATGAGCAGTTCTTC. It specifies CASSLHGDYNEQFF.

The CDR3 reads CSAQAGTGSYEQYF. CDR3 DNA sequence: TGCAGTGCTCAGGCGGGGACAGGGTCCTACGAGCAGTACTTC. This chain joins TRBV20-1 and TRBJ2-7, with TRBD1 matching 9 bases. V shed 5 bases and J 1 base; nucleotides not matched to a gene: 6. This CDR3 comprises 14 residues. Germline V gives CDR1 DFQATT, CDR2 SNEGSKA (reference sequence).

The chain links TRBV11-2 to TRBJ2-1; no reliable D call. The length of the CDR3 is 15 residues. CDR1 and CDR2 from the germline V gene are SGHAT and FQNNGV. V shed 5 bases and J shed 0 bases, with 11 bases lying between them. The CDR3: CASSVQGLSYNEQFF. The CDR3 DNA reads TGTGCCAGCAGCGTCCAAGGGCTCTCCTACAATGAGCAGTTCTTC.

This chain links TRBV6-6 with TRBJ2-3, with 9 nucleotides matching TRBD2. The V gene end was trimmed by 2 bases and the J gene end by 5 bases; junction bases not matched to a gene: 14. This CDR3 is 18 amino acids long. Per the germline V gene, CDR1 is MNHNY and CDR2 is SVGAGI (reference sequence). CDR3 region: CASSYGSLAGIPGDTQYF. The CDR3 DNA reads TGTGCCAGCAGTTACGGGTCGCTAGCGGGGATCCCAGGAGATACGCAGTATTTT.